This TCR beta chain emerged from a study of blood T cells in healthy people across ages. Germline loops: CDR1 MNHEY, CDR2 SMNVEV (reference sequence). The CDR3 totals 15 residues. Regarding this clonotype: One end of the junction is discordant with germline, which a read error may explain.

Through a sample-barcoded 5' primer and a J-beta primer mix, a second PCR was run for roughly 7 to 12 cycles. Each CDR3 protein gets one entry after TCRdb re-called the 5' RACE reads with MiXCR. Among roughly 800,000 distinct CDR3 sequences listed, more than 45% were seen once. The rearrangement joins TRBV27 to TRBJ1-2; D uncertain. The specimen was blood. This TCR came from a man aged 25-45 years in good health. The CDR3 loop is CASNEVGRSGDGYTF. The CDR3 DNA sequence: TGTGCCAGCAACGAGGTTGGCAGGTCAGGCGATGGCTACACCTTT.